One and the same sample provided the 19 T cell receptor beta chains below, sequenced in a study of human versus mouse CDR3 diversity and MHC coevolution (dated by TCRdb to about 2017). Library preparation was by the immunoSEQ multiplex PCR assay. In its TCRdb copy, this immuneACCESS table keeps in-frame sequences only and misses some clones. Where compared with another copy, unresolved V genes explain less than half of these, and the others have no known cause. The sample contains about 81,000 clones, just over 90% of them found a single time. The ten most abundant clones make up roughly 1.3% of the sample. Sequenced sample: naive CD4+ T cells from blood. What this sample's cell subset or site label stands for: CD45RO-negative CD62L-positive naive CD4 T cells. All receptors derive from a person aged 30-69 years in good health.

The sample holds one count of this clone. The chain carries TRBV7-9 and TRBJ2-1, with 8 positions matching TRBD2. CDR3 size: 14 residues. V was pared by 1 base and J by 6 bases, with 2 bases of the junction left unmatched. CDR1 SEHNR and CDR2 FQNEAQ come from the germline V gene (reference sequence). CDR3 loop: CASSLVGGGNEQFF. CDR3 bases: TGTGCCAGCAGCTTAGTCGGGGGGGGCAATGAGCAGTTCTTC. The whole variable domain, remainder taken from reference TRBV7-9 and TRBJ2-1, is DTGVSQNPRHKITKRGQNVTFRCDPISEHNRLYWYRQTLGQGPEFLTYFQNEAQLEKSRLLSDRFSAERPKGSFSTLEIQRTEQGDSAMYLCASSLVGGGNEQFFGPGTRLTVL.

This chain uses TRBV5-1 with TRBJ2-1; TRBD1 agrees at 8 bases. In germline, CDR1 is SGHRS, CDR2 YFSETQ. V was clipped by 0 bases and J by 9 bases; unmatched bases: 2. The CDR3 extends over 13 amino acids. Here the CDR3 DNA reads TGCGCCAGCAGCTTGGCAGGGGGCACTGAGCAGTTCTTC. Translating it yields CASSLAGGTEQFF.

The chain uses TRBV30 and TRBJ1-5; the D gene is possibly TRBD1 (5 bases). Germline CDR1 and CDR2: GTSNPN and SVGIG (reference sequence). V was trimmed by 5 bases and J by 7 bases, leaving 18 bases between them. CDR3 length equals 14 residues. For the CDR3, the DNA is TGTGCCTGGTCCCCGGGCAAGAAGGGGCAGCCCCAGCATTTT. Protein product: CAWSPGKKGQPQHF.

The chain combines TRBV18 with TRBJ1-6; possible D gene TRBD1, 6 bases. V lost 4 bases and J 8 bases, leaving 15 bases between the germline ends. The germline gives CDR1 KGHSH, CDR2 LQKENI. The CDR3 covers 15 residues. The chain's CDR3 is CASSLTGGFYSPLHF. The CDR3 region has the DNA TGTGCCAGCTCACTAACTGGGGGCTTCTATTCACCCCTCCACTTT.

This chain links TRBV5-5 with TRBJ2-5, with 11 nucleotides matching TRBD1. The DNA end is a closer match to TRBJ2-7, so the J assignment may be wrong. The V gene's germline CDR1 is SGHKS and CDR2 YYEKEE (reference sequence). This CDR3 is built from 14 residues. CDR3 DNA: TGTGCCAGCAGCAGGACAGGGGGCGCCTACGAGCAGTACTTC. Encoded protein: CASSRTGGAYEQYF.

V and J are TRBV6-1 and TRBJ2-2, with TRBD2 identical over 7 bases. From germline, CDR1 is MNHNS and CDR2 SASEGT. The ends lost 2 bases at V and 5 bases at J; junction bases unmatched: 8. CDR3 length: 16 amino acids. This CDR3 reads CASSETRGRWTGELFF. The CDR3 DNA reads as TGTGCCAGCAGTGAAACGCGGGGGAGGTGGACCGGGGAGCTGTTTTTT.

The chain links TRBV9 to TRBJ2-2; TRBD2 matches at 8 bases. Germline trimming cut 0 bases from V and 9 bases from J; bases unmatched to any gene: 10. The CDR3 contains 16 residues. The V gene's germline CDR1 is SGDLS and CDR2 YYNGEE. The CDR3 bases are TGTGCCAGCAGCGTAGGTAATAGCGGGGAGGTACGGGAGCTGTTTTTT. This codes for CASSVGNSGEVRELFF.

The table lists this clone with a count of one. The J gene is TRBJ2-7, the V gene TRBV9; weak D call: TRBD1 (8 bases). CDR3 length: 13 residues. Germline V gene sequence: CDR1 SGDLS, CDR2 YYNGEE. Trimming pared 2 bases from V and 5 bases from J, leaving 11 bases between. CDR3 protein: CASSVTGGDEQYF. The DNA of the CDR3 is TGTGCCAGCAGCGTTACAGGGGGGGACGAGCAGTACTTC.

This sequence joins TRBV5-4 and TRBJ2-2, with 9 nucleotides matching TRBD1. V was pared by 4 bases and J by 5 bases, with 9 bases of the junction left unmatched. Germline values: CDR1 SGHNT, CDR2 YYREEE (reference sequence). The CDR3 is 16 amino acids. CDR3 region: CASSPGQGRGTGELFF. The CDR3 DNA reads as TGTGCCAGCAGCCCCGGACAGGGGCGCGGGACCGGGGAGCTGTTTTTT.

The chain uses TRBV7-2 and TRBJ1-1, with 7 bases aligning to TRBD1. The CDR3 length is 16 residues. Germline V gives CDR1 SGHTA, CDR2 FQGNSA. The V gene end was trimmed by 1 base and the J gene end by 2 bases; junction bases not matched to a gene: 7. CDR3 nucleotides: TGTGCCAGCAGCTTAGTACAGGGGTTCAGTAACACTGAAGCTTTCTTT. Its protein is CASSLVQGFSNTEAFF. Looking up the rest from reference TRBV7-2 and TRBJ1-1 gives the full variable domain: GAGVSQSPSNKVTEKGKDVELRCDPISGHTALYWYRQSLGQGLEFLIYFQGNSAPDKSGLPSDRFSAERTGGSVSTLTIQRTQQEDSAVYLCASSLVQGFSNTEAFFGQGTRLTVV.

The V and J genes are TRBV27 and TRBJ1-1, with TRBD1 matching 7 bases. Germline CDR1 and CDR2: MNHEY and SMNVEV (reference sequence). This CDR3 spans 17 amino acids. The J segment lost 9 bases and the V segment lost 3 bases, leaving 19 bases of the junction unmatched. The CDR3 DNA sequence: TGTGCCAGCAGTTTCGGTTTCAACAGGGGTGGAAAAGTGAAAGCTTTCTTT. Amino acid sequence: CASSFGFNRGGKVKAFF.

On this clone itself: The junction departs from the called germline gene at one end, perhaps through a read error. This sample includes further DNA sequences coding for the same CDR3. This chain links TRBV7-9 with TRBJ1-1, with 7 bases matching TRBD1. This CDR3 is built from 14 residues. In germline, CDR1 is SEHNR, CDR2 FQNEAQ (reference sequence). As DNA, the CDR3 is TGTGCCAGCAGCTCAATGACAGGGAACACTGAAGCCTTCTTT. Its translation: CASSSMTGNTEAFF.

This chain joins TRBV4-3 and TRBJ2-5; 8 bases are a match to TRBD1. This CDR3 is built from 13 residues. Germline V gene data show CDR1 as LGHNA and CDR2 as YSLEER. After removal of 3 bases from V and 11 bases from J, the junction contained 8 bases not matched to a gene. Here the CDR3 DNA reads TGCGCCAGCAGCCACGGACAGGGTAATGAGCAGTACTTC. Protein: CASSHGQGNEQYF.

This sequence joins TRBV6-6 and TRBJ1-1; D is unclear. The CDR3 is 13 amino acids. Trimming took 5 bases from V and 1 from J, leaving 8 bases between them. Germline V lookup: CDR1 MNHNY, CDR2 SVGAGI (reference sequence). CDR3 sequence reads: CASSPGGNTEAFF. The CDR3 coding sequence is TGTGCCAGCAGTCCCGGCGGGAACACTGAAGCTTTCTTT.

The rearrangement uses TRBV5-1 and TRBJ1-3; tentatively, D is TRBD1 (6 bases). V lost 3 bases to trimming and J lost 0 bases, with 13 bases between them. The CDR3 runs 16 residues. Germline V CDR1 and CDR2: SGHRS, YFSETQ. CDR3 in amino acids: CASSWTDRDSGNTIYF. CDR3 DNA sequence: TGCGCCAGCAGCTGGACGGACAGAGACTCTGGAAACACCATATATTTT.

In this sample, this clone turned up once. The identical CDR3 is also encoded by other nucleotide sequences in the sample. V usage is TRBV5-1 and J usage is TRBJ1-1; D remains ambiguous. Germline-derived CDR1 and CDR2 are SGHRS and YFSETQ. Trimming took off 0 bases at V and 2 bases at J, with 5 bases between the two ends. CDR3 length: 13 amino acids. The CDR3: CASSLAPNTEAFF. CDR3 DNA sequence: TGCGCCAGCAGCTTGGCCCCTAACACTGAAGCTTTCTTT.

This chain connects TRBV2 to TRBJ1-2; D gene uncertain. The ends were cut back, 3 bases at V and 4 bases at J, with 9 bases in the middle. This CDR3 spans 13 amino acids. Germline V CDR1 and CDR2: SNHLY, FYNNEI. CDR3 protein: CASSDGTSYGYTF. CDR3 bases: TGTGCCAGCAGTGATGGCACCTCCTATGGCTACACCTTC.

The gene calls are TRBV19 and TRBJ2-5, with no clear D. Matching the DNA end better, TRBJ2-7 makes the J call doubtful. CDR3 length: 13 residues. CDR1 LNHDA and CDR2 SQIVND come from the germline V gene (reference sequence). The CDR3 spells CASSTTGSYEQYF. CDR3 DNA sequence: TGTGCCAGTAGTACGACGGGTTCCTACGAGCAGTACTTC.

The chain has TRBV27 and TRBJ1-2; D is possibly TRBD1 (6 bases). In germline, CDR1 is MNHEY, CDR2 SMNVEV (reference sequence). V was pared by 4 bases and J by 7 bases, with 19 bases between. CDR3 length: 15 amino acids. CDR3 in amino acids: CASSSSGGAASGYTF. Here the CDR3 DNA reads TGTGCCAGCAGTTCCTCGGGGGGGGCTGCCTCTGGCTACACCTTC.